This is a list of T cell receptor beta chains from one sample in a study of siplizumab effects on memory and regulatory T cells. Here immunoSEQ multiplex PCR was the method, and the copy in TCRdb shows in-frame clones only, minus some. Seen here are around 72,000 clones, 91% observed once, and the top ten hold roughly 30%. Sequencing used CD8+ T cells sorted from blood. All receptors derive from a human donor in good health. Both conserved end residues are part of each CDR3.

TRBV4-1 CASSHQGLGNTEAFF
TRBV4-1 CASSQISGVSNQPQHF
TRBV27 CASSPGGQFFLNYGYTF
TRBV27 CASSYAGAYEQYF
TRBV4-1 CASSQVIAGASYEQYF
TRBV5-6 CASSTRATYEQYF
TRBV4-1 CASSQGISGIYEQYF
TRBV27 CASSVYAGSSYNEQFF
TRBV13 CASSLGSSVLSYEQYF
TRBV6-1 CASSEGPNTEAFF
TRBV27 CASSLFPGYTEAFF
TRBV27 CASTDSFGSNQPQHF
TRBV29-1 CSVGTPNTGELFF
TRBV9 CASSVDTSGPDNEQFF
TRBV7-9 CASSPHPGGSYEQYF
TRBV5-6 CASSLIRAQQSPLHF
TRBV2 CASKGWDTQYF
TRBV27 CASMVAGSNQPQHF
TRBV4-2 CASSQRADTQYF
TRBV27 CASSLSGSPGYEQYF